What follows are 7 T cell receptor beta chains derived from one specimen sequenced in a study of preoperative IRX-2 immunotherapy in early breast cancer (dated by TCRdb to 2018 to 2020). What the treatment or condition label conveys for this sample: preoperative locoregional IRX-2 cytokine immunotherapy. Library preparation was by the immunoSEQ multiplex PCR assay. What TCRdb holds here is the immuneACCESS table cut down to in-frame rearrangements. Part of the clones is not present; checked against another copy, under half of the missing clones reflect an unresolved V gene, and the others are unexplained. Recorded for this sample are more than 25,000 clones; roughly four fifths of them occurred a single time. The ten largest clones capture 1% to 1.5% of the sample. Here the sequenced sample was lymph node tissue, taken after IRX-2 immunotherapy. The receptor set was obtained from a human donor with breast cancer.

This chain joins TRBV10-2 and TRBJ1-2, with a weak D call TRBD1 (6 bases). Trimming took off 4 bases at V and 4 bases at J, with 13 bases between the two ends. CDR3 length equals 14 residues. The germline gives CDR1 WSHSY, CDR2 SAAADI. CDR3 coding DNA: TGCGCCAGCAGTGTTAGCGGACAGCTCTATGGCTACACCTTC. Residues: CASSVSGQLYGYTF.

This clone was seen only a few times. The gene calls are TRBV15 and TRBJ1-6; D gene ambiguous. There are 17 residues in the CDR3. Trimming removed 0 bases from V and 10 bases from J, with 19 bases in between. Per germline, CDR1 LNHNV and CDR2 YYDKDF (reference sequence). CDR3: CATSRDRGQGMRSPLHF. The CDR3 bases are TGTGCCACCAGCAGAGATCGCGGGCAAGGGATGCGGTCACCCCTCCACTTT.

This clone appeared a few times. V is TRBV18 and J is TRBJ1-6; 8 positions match TRBD1. V shed 6 bases and J 4 bases; nucleotides not matched to a gene: 8. CDR1 and CDR2 from the germline V gene are KGHSH and LQKENI. CDR3 length equals 16 residues. CDR3 DNA sequence: TGTGCCAGCTCTGCACAGGGGGTCGCGTATAATTCACCCCTCCACTTT. It encodes CASSAQGVAYNSPLHF.

This clone came up a few times. V is TRBV14 and J is TRBJ1-1; maybe TRBD1 (5 bases). CDR1 and CDR2 (germline): SGHDN, FVKESK. CDR3 size: 15 residues. V lost 4 bases, J lost 5 bases, and 17 bases lay in between. The CDR3 is CASSRGTGWGTEAFF. Here the CDR3 DNA reads TGTGCCAGCAGCCGGGGGACCGGTTGGGGGACTGAAGCTTTCTTT.

V gene TRBV6-8 combines with J gene TRBJ1-2; unclear D gene. The germline gives CDR1 MNHGY, CDR2 SAAAGT. This CDR3 contains 17 residues. The V gene lost 0 bases and the J gene lost 1 base, with 15 bases spanning the gap. CDR3 nucleotides: TGTGCCAGCAGTTACTCGACGCCAGGAGTACTTAACTATGGCTACACCTTC. This encodes CASSYSTPGVLNYGYTF.

CDR3 coding DNA: TGTGCCAGCTCACTTACGGCCGATGAGCAGTTCTTC. Amino acids: CASSLTADEQFF. The chain has TRBV18 and TRBJ2-1, with D unresolved. CDR1 is KGHSH and CDR2 is LQKENI in the germline V gene. The CDR3 extends over 12 amino acids. The V gene lost 4 bases and the J gene lost 8 bases, with 9 bases spanning the gap.

The chain carries TRBV2 and TRBJ1-6; D perhaps matches TRBD1 (5 bases). Germline CDR1 reads SNHLY; CDR2 reads FYNNEI. The V gene lost 6 bases and the J gene lost 9 bases, with 18 bases spanning the gap. The CDR3 spans 15 residues. DNA for the CDR3: TGTGCCAGCAGACCGGGACCCACGTTTGGTTCACCCCTCCACTTT. It yields the protein CASRPGPTFGSPLHF.